The 25 T cell receptor beta chains below were found in one sample sequenced in a study of CD4 and CD8 cells across lung adenocarcinoma regions. From the PCR reads, TCRdb called clonotypes with MiXCR, one entry per CDR3 protein. The table shows thousands of distinct CDR3 sequences, with approximately 65% occurring only once. Source material: CD4+ T cells from the center of a lung tumor. The receptors originated from a female donor with lung adenocarcinoma. The CD4 and CD8 labels of this study may be unreliable.

The gene calls are TRBV6-1 and TRBJ2-2; D perhaps matches TRBD1 (6 bases). CDR3 size: 15 residues. Per germline, CDR1 MNHNS and CDR2 SASEGT. V was cut by 6 bases and J by 0 bases, with 11 bases left in between. The CDR3 DNA reads as TGTGCCAGCAGAACCGGGACAACGAACACCGGGGAGCTGTTTTTT. Translated: CASRTGTTNTGELFF.

The chain recombines TRBV6-1 with TRBJ2-7; D might be TRBD2 (6 bases). The CDR3 is 15 residues long. CDR1 and CDR2 (germline): MNHNS, SASEGT. Between the trimmed V and J ends, which lost 8 bases and 2 bases, there was a span of 19 bases. The CDR3 loop is CASQRDSEGAYEQYF. In DNA form, the CDR3 reads TGTGCCAGCCAAAGGGACTCCGAGGGCGCCTACGAGCAGTACTTC.

This chain joins TRBV27 and TRBJ2-1, with 16 nucleotides matching TRBD2. Trimming removed 6 bases from V and 5 bases from J; junction bases left unmatched: 7. CDR3 length equals 17 residues. The germline CDR1 and CDR2 sequences are MNHEY and SMNVEV (reference sequence). In DNA form, the CDR3 reads TGTGCCAGCAGCTCGGGACTAGCGGGAGGGTTCGACAATGAGCAGTTCTTC. Amino acid sequence: CASSSGLAGGFDNEQFF.

This clonotype came up a few times. The V gene is TRBV6-6, the J gene TRBJ2-7; TRBD1 aligns across 7 bases. CDR1 MNHNY and CDR2 SVGAGI come from the germline V gene (reference sequence). Losses at the gene ends were 6 bases for V and 1 base for J; bases not matched to a gene: 6. This CDR3 has 14 amino acids. CDR3 in amino acids: CASRPGQVSYEQYF. As DNA, the CDR3 is TGTGCCAGCAGACCAGGACAGGTTTCCTACGAGCAGTACTTC.

This clonotype was seen more than once but under ten times. As the CDR3 is not closed by the conserved phenylalanine or tryptophan, this likely results from a read error. The limits of the CDR3 on the DNA are not certain, so only TCRdb's listed CDR3 is given. The rearrangement joins TRBV25-1 to TRBJ2-1; the table assigns TRBD1, which was not confirmed against the DNA. Germline V gene lookup returns CDR1 MGHDK and CDR2 SYGVNS. 14 amino acids form the CDR3, both terminal residues included. Here the CDR3 reads CASSEQGSVGMGPA.

This chain connects TRBV6-1 to TRBJ2-2, with TRBD1 identical over 8 bases. The J segment lost 4 bases and the V segment lost 7 bases, leaving 14 bases of the junction unmatched. Germline V gene lookup returns CDR1 MNHNS and CDR2 SASEGT. This CDR3 has 17 amino acids. The CDR3 DNA follows: TGTGCCAGCATAGCCCCGTGGGGACAGGCAACCACCGGGGAGCTGTTTTTT. Its protein product is CASIAPWGQATTGELFF.

Turning to this clonotype: At one of its ends the junction is not consistent with the germline gene, which may arise from a read error. The chain is built from TRBV6-1 and TRBJ2-3; D is possibly TRBD2 (7 bases). In germline, CDR1 is MNHNS, CDR2 SASEGT. CDR3 length: 15 residues. CDR3 nucleotides: TGTGCCAGGGGAATCGGGGGGCGCGGCAAAGATACCCAGTATTTC. Amino acids: CARGIGGRGKDTQYF.

By its share, this clonotype is large. The CDR3 loop reads CASSEYPGAQYF. DNA of the CDR3: TGTGCCAGCAGTGAATACCCTGGAGCGCAGTATTTT. The chain couples TRBV6-1 to TRBJ2-3; D remains ambiguous. Trimming shortened V by 2 bases and J by 10 bases, and 10 bases separated the two germline ends. Germline-derived CDR1 and CDR2 are MNHNS and SASEGT. CDR3 length equals 12 residues.

There are a few counts of this clonotype. V usage is TRBV6-1 and J usage is TRBJ2-1; D ambiguous. The germline CDR1 and CDR2 sequences are MNHNS and SASEGT. This CDR3 contains 13 residues. Trimming took 6 bases from V and 9 from J, leaving 15 bases between them. Here the CDR3 DNA reads TGTGCCAGCAGCTCGACTCCAGCGATTGAGCAGTTCTTC. Its protein product is CASSSTPAIEQFF.

The rearrangement joins TRBV6-1 to TRBJ1-4; weak D call: TRBD1 (5 bases). Trimming left V 4 bases short and J 5 bases short, with 14 bases between. In germline, CDR1 is MNHNS, CDR2 SASEGT. CDR3 size: 15 residues. CDR3 in amino acids: CASSVQDGGNEKLFF. CDR3 sequence (DNA): TGTGCCAGCAGTGTACAGGATGGTGGAAATGAAAAACTGTTTTTT.

J is TRBJ2-5 and V is TRBV27; TRBD1 agrees at 10 bases. CDR1 is MNHEY, CDR2 SMNVEV, per germline (reference sequence). Trimming cost V 5 bases and J 5 bases; bases outside gene matches: 8. This CDR3 is 15 amino acids long. CDR3 amino acids: CASSRDRGFRETQYF. DNA for the CDR3: TGTGCCAGCAGTCGGGACAGGGGTTTTAGGGAGACCCAGTACTTC.

This sequence joins TRBV4-1 and TRBJ2-2; tentatively, D is TRBD2 (6 bases). With 3 bases removed from V and 8 bases from J, the gap between germline ends came to 7 bases. Per the germline V gene, CDR1 is MGHRA and CDR2 is YSYEKL. The length of the CDR3 is 12 residues. The CDR3 loop reads CASSHGGGELFF. CDR3 nucleotide sequence: TGCGCCAGCAGCCACGGGGGAGGGGAGCTGTTTTTT.

This clonotype was detected a few times. This chain links TRBV10-3 with TRBJ2-1; possibly TRBD2 for D (6 bases). From germline, CDR1 is ENHRY and CDR2 SYGVKD. This CDR3 contains 12 residues. V gave up 10 bases and J gave up 6 bases, with 13 bases separating them. The CDR3 reads CATATSSNEQFF. For the CDR3, the DNA is TGTGCCACGGCGACTAGTAGCAATGAGCAGTTCTTC.

The chain employs TRBV6-1 and TRBJ2-1, with 7 bases identical to TRBD2. CDR3 length: 16 amino acids. Germline CDR1 MNHNS, CDR2 SASEGT. With V trimmed by 4 bases and J by 3 bases, 9 bases remained unmatched. The CDR3 DNA reads as TGTGCCAGCAGTGTATCTAGCGGAGATATCTACAATGAGCAGTTCTTC. The encoded protein is CASSVSSGDIYNEQFF.

This clonotype was seen just once. The junction differs from germline at one of its ends, possibly a read error. CDR3 in amino acids: CASSKQGGSYGEQFF. DNA for the CDR3: TGTGCCAGCAGTAAACAGGGGGGGTCCTACGGTGAGCAGTTTTTT. V and J are TRBV6-1 and TRBJ2-2; tentatively, D is TRBD1 (8 bases). The CDR3 loop spans 15 amino acids. Germline-derived CDR1 and CDR2 are MNHNS and SASEGT.

This clonotype has just one count. The chain employs TRBV12-3 or TRBV12-4 and TRBJ2-3; 9 bases line up with TRBD2. CDR3 length: 15 residues. Trimming cost V 3 bases and J 7 bases; bases outside gene matches: 8. In DNA form, the CDR3 reads TGTGCCAGCAGTTTGGGGGATCTAGCGGGGTATACGCAGTATTTT. It is translated as CASSLGDLAGYTQYF.

This chain joins TRBV10-1 and TRBJ2-3; D is ambiguous. This CDR3 is built from 14 residues. Germline V lookup: CDR1 WNHNN, CDR2 SYGVQD (reference sequence). V was trimmed by 7 bases and J by 2 bases, leaving 13 bases between them. The CDR3 DNA follows: TGCGCCAGCAAGGGCAGCTACTTCACAGATACGCAGTATTTT. Its protein product is CASKGSYFTDTQYF.

The V and J genes are TRBV25-1 and TRBJ2-1; tentative D call: TRBD1 (6 bases). The J call may be mistaken, given a closer DNA end match to TRBJ2-5. The CDR3 is 14 residues long. The germline CDR1 and CDR2 sequences are MGHDK and SYGVNS. In DNA form, the CDR3 reads TGTGCCAGCAGTGAAACAGGGATGGGAAAGACCCAGTACTTC. Translated, it gives CASSETGMGKTQYF.

This chain joins TRBV6-6 and TRBJ2-1, with D possibly called TRBD1 or TRBD2 (6 bases each). The last part of the DNA fits TRBJ2-7 better; the J call may be wrong. The germline gives CDR1 MNHNY, CDR2 SVGAGI (reference sequence). The CDR3 loop spans 15 amino acids. DNA for the CDR3: TGTGCCAGCAAAGGGGGGCGGGTATCGGCGGACGAGCAGTACTTC. It yields the protein CASKGGRVSADEQYF.

This clonotype has just a few counts. V and J are TRBV6-1 and TRBJ2-2, with 7 nucleotides matching TRBD2. The germline CDR1 and CDR2 sequences are MNHNS and SASEGT. The CDR3 covers 14 residues. Trimming removed 7 bases from V and 4 bases from J; junction bases left unmatched: 6. Written as DNA, the CDR3 is TGTGCCAGCATAAGGCTAGCGGCCACCGGGGAGCTGTTTTTT. Protein sequence: CASIRLAATGELFF.

This clonotype was seen a few times. The chain employs TRBV6-1 and TRBJ2-1; D is possibly TRBD2 (5 bases). The DNA end favors TRBJ2-7, so the J call may be wrong. From germline, CDR1 is MNHNS and CDR2 SASEGT. The CDR3 loop spans 12 amino acids. Here the CDR3 DNA reads TGTGCCAGCAGTGTGAGGGCCCATGAGCAGTACTTC. Translating it yields CASSVRAHEQYF.

CDR3 sequence reads: CASSLASGQWNTEAFF. The CDR3 nucleotides are TGTGCCAGCAGCTTAGCTTCAGGGCAATGGAACACTGAAGCTTTCTTT. The chain couples TRBV7-8 to TRBJ1-1; D possibly corresponds to TRBD1 (5 bases). CDR3 length: 16 residues. The germline V and J ends were trimmed by 0 bases and 1 base, with 12 bases remaining between them. Looked up from germline, CDR1 is SGHVS and CDR2 is FQNEAQ.

A remark on this clonotype: Germline is not matched at one junction end, which may reflect a read error. J is TRBJ2-1 and V is TRBV6-1; D uncertain. The CDR3 spans 10 residues. CDR1 is MNHNS, CDR2 SASEGT, per germline. Written as DNA, the CDR3 is TGTGCCAGCAACACCGAGGAGCAGTTTTTC. Translated: CASNTEEQFF.

The J gene is TRBJ2-1, the V gene TRBV6-5; TRBD2 agrees at 7 bases. The CDR3 has 15 amino acids. V gave up 4 bases and J gave up 2 bases; unmatched junction bases: 5. Germline V gene data show CDR1 as MNHEY and CDR2 as SVGAGI. This CDR3 reads CASSFGSGPYNEQFF. CDR3 DNA: TGTGCCAGCAGTTTCGGTAGCGGGCCCTACAATGAGCAGTTCTTC.

The rearrangement joins TRBV7-2 to TRBJ2-3; a weak D match, TRBD1 (5 bases). Germline V gene lookup returns CDR1 SGHTA and CDR2 FQGNSA. This CDR3 region has 18 residues. V lost 5 bases and J 6 bases, leaving 27 bases between the germline ends. DNA of the CDR3: TGTGCCAGCAGCCCACTAAACATCGGCCAGGGTGTGGTGGATACGCAGTATTTT. Residues: CASSPLNIGQGVVDTQYF.